These T cell receptor beta chains were read from a single sample in a study of vaccination and CD4 T cells after COVID-19. Using its own MiXCR run on the PCR reads, TCRdb lists one record per CDR3 protein. In the table there are about 19,000 distinct CDR3 sequences, less than 50% of which are singletons. These receptors lack a known antigen. The sequenced material came from cultured CD4+ T cells from blood. These receptors were collected from a human donor with COVID-19. CDR3s include the opening cysteine and the closing phenylalanine or tryptophan. Fields, in order: V gene, D gene, CDR3 protein. D genes are given only for firm matches.

v_gene: TRBV6-5
d_gene: -
CDR3aa: CASSYKGDGGPYEQYF

v_gene: TRBV28
d_gene: -
CDR3aa: CASSSLAGSRSTYEQYF

v_gene: TRBV29-1
d_gene: TRBD1
CDR3aa: CSVEVTGQPSQPQHF

v_gene: TRBV20-1
d_gene: -
CDR3aa: CSARGHTGFQETQYF

v_gene: TRBV19
d_gene: -
CDR3aa: CASSGTRTDTQYF

v_gene: TRBV6-2/TRBV6-3
d_gene: TRBD1
CDR3aa: CASRPPGQDSHYGYTF

v_gene: TRBV11-1
d_gene: -
CDR3aa: CASSLGLLGYGYTF

v_gene: TRBV19
d_gene: TRBD1
CDR3aa: CASTSSGGADQPQHF

v_gene: TRBV19
d_gene: -
CDR3aa: CASSIGQNLSPLHF

v_gene: TRBV6-1
d_gene: -
CDR3aa: CASSRSRDQPQHF

v_gene: TRBV5-4
d_gene: -
CDR3aa: CASSLEPDSNQPQHF

v_gene: TRBV25-1
d_gene: -
CDR3aa: CASRGTFNPPAYGYTF

v_gene: TRBV19
d_gene: -
CDR3aa: CASSMGRTNYGYTF

v_gene: TRBV7-8
d_gene: -
CDR3aa: CASSFLETATGELFF

v_gene: TRBV7-7
d_gene: -
CDR3aa: CASSAGTFSDEQYF

v_gene: TRBV6-5
d_gene: -
CDR3aa: CASSYRGAYEQYF

v_gene: TRBV25-1
d_gene: -
CDR3aa: CASSGINEQFF

v_gene: TRBV7-8
d_gene: -
CDR3aa: CASSLARSGVAETQYF

v_gene: TRBV2
d_gene: TRBD1
CDR3aa: CASRVQGAVGAEAFF

v_gene: TRBV20-1
d_gene: -
CDR3aa: CSARDRIGNTEAFF

v_gene: TRBV7-3
d_gene: TRBD2
CDR3aa: CASSSSGGASDTQYF

v_gene: TRBV28
d_gene: -
CDR3aa: CASSGRDTIYF

v_gene: TRBV6-1
d_gene: TRBD1
CDR3aa: CASSPRGNRGETQYF

v_gene: TRBV11-2
d_gene: -
CDR3aa: CASSSTSGTQPQHF

v_gene: TRBV6-2/TRBV6-3
d_gene: -
CDR3aa: CASSSRRNTIYF

v_gene: TRBV7-2
d_gene: -
CDR3aa: CASSPMSDRGYTF

v_gene: TRBV12-3/TRBV12-4
d_gene: TRBD2
CDR3aa: CASSFTGGPGELFF

v_gene: TRBV6-1
d_gene: TRBD1
CDR3aa: CASSESGTVNEKLFF

v_gene: TRBV11-3
d_gene: TRBD2
CDR3aa: CASSLIVGGVVSGELFF

v_gene: TRBV7-9
d_gene: TRBD1
CDR3aa: CASSFKSGQNSLSGYTF

v_gene: TRBV28
d_gene: -
CDR3aa: CASSLNYEQYF

v_gene: TRBV4-1
d_gene: -
CDR3aa: CASSQDRAGVDTEAFF

v_gene: TRBV20-1
d_gene: -
CDR3aa: CSAKPIGSSGNTIYF

v_gene: TRBV2
d_gene: TRBD1
CDR3aa: CASSTWTGAAGELFF

v_gene: TRBV11-3
d_gene: TRBD2
CDR3aa: CASKLAVQETQYF

v_gene: TRBV10-3
d_gene: -
CDR3aa: CAISIDGTLGYTF

v_gene: TRBV4-1
d_gene: -
CDR3aa: CASSPPGLVRSGYTF

v_gene: TRBV29-1
d_gene: TRBD1
CDR3aa: CSVGTGLNYGYTF

v_gene: TRBV24-1
d_gene: -
CDR3aa: CATSDGQVNYGYTF

v_gene: TRBV21-1
d_gene: -
CDR3aa: CASSKPSGPGGNTIYF

v_gene: TRBV28
d_gene: -
CDR3aa: CASVSITGELFF

v_gene: TRBV6-1
d_gene: -
CDR3aa: CASSPPPASFTGDATQHF

v_gene: TRBV5-8
d_gene: -
CDR3aa: CASSLASRGRETQYF

v_gene: TRBV25-1
d_gene: TRBD1
CDR3aa: CASSETGGWGDTQYF

v_gene: TRBV5-1
d_gene: TRBD1
CDR3aa: CASSLGTGKSQPQHF

v_gene: TRBV25-1
d_gene: TRBD1
CDR3aa: CASSSPGTGYGYTF

v_gene: TRBV7-2
d_gene: TRBD1
CDR3aa: CASSLGGQGEKLFF

v_gene: TRBV18
d_gene: -
CDR3aa: CASSLDPSGGYTF

v_gene: TRBV7-6
d_gene: TRBD2
CDR3aa: CASSLGGGGPTDTQYF

v_gene: TRBV7-2
d_gene: -
CDR3aa: CASSLDRRTQETQYF

v_gene: TRBV5-5
d_gene: TRBD2
CDR3aa: CASSLAGRLAGANF

v_gene: TRBV19
d_gene: -
CDR3aa: CASSGNTEAFF

v_gene: TRBV10-3
d_gene: TRBD1
CDR3aa: CAISGGGGVDTGELFF

v_gene: TRBV7-2
d_gene: TRBD2
CDR3aa: CASGEGIGSSYEQYF

v_gene: TRBV6-1
d_gene: -
CDR3aa: CASSLRKGSNRVYEQYF

v_gene: TRBV18
d_gene: -
CDR3aa: CASSPPSTRPDTQYF

v_gene: TRBV20-1
d_gene: -
CDR3aa: CSARDRRVYEQYF

v_gene: TRBV20-1
d_gene: -
CDR3aa: CSAQLGVSGNQPQHF

v_gene: TRBV20-1
d_gene: TRBD2
CDR3aa: CSARTSGGPSRGYEQYF